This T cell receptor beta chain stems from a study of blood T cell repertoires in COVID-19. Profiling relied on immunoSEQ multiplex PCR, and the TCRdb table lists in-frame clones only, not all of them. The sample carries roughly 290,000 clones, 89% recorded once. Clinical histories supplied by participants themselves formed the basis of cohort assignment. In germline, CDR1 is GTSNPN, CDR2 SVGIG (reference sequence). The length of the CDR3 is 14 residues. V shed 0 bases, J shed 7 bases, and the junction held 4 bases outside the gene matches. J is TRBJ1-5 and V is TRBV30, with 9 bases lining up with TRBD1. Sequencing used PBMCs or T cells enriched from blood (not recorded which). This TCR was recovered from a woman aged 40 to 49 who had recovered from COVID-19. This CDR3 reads CAWSVRTGEQPQHF. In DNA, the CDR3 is TGTGCCTGGAGTGTACGGACAGGGGAGCAGCCCCAGCATTTT.